The 16 T cell receptor beta chains given below trace back to one sample, sequenced in a study of response to subunit inactivated influenza vaccine. TCRdb called the RT-PCR reads again in MiXCR, with one record for every CDR3 protein. The data contain 650,000 or so distinct CDR3 sequences, 12% to 15% of them singletons. Sequenced material: PBMCs from blood, taken 14 to 15 days before vaccination. Receptors originate from a man in his forties or fifties who received an inactivated influenza vaccine.

This clonotype was recorded at least ten times. The chain joins TRBV5-1 to TRBJ1-1; D is undetermined. Germline V gene data show CDR1 as SGHRS and CDR2 as YFSETQ. CDR3 length equals 14 residues. The V end was cut by 2 bases, the J end by 4 bases, with 12 bases between. The CDR3 nucleotides read TGCGCCAGCAGCTTTAATGGGGATCGCACTGAAGCTTTCTTT. Protein: CASSFNGDRTEAFF. The variable domain in full, completed from reference TRBV5-1 and TRBJ1-1, reads KAGVTQTPRYLIKTRGQQVTLSCSPISGHRSVSWYQQTPGQGLQFLFEYFSETQRNKGNFPGRFSGRQFSNSRSEMNVSTLELGDSALYLCASSFNGDRTEAFFGQGTRLTVV.

Ten or more counts support this clonotype. The chain recombines TRBV10-3 with TRBJ1-5, with 10 positions matching TRBD1. CDR3 size: 15 residues. V shed 3 bases, J shed 2 bases, and the junction held 1 base outside the gene matches. CDR1 ENHRY and CDR2 SYGVKD come from the germline V gene. DNA of the CDR3: TGTGCCATCAGTGACGGACAGGGGGGCAATCAGCCCCAGCATTTT. Translating it yields CAISDGQGGNQPQHF.

Here the CDR3 reads CASSVDWAIQETQYF. The CDR3 coding sequence is TGTGCCAGCAGCGTAGATTGGGCTATTCAAGAGACCCAGTACTTC. The chain couples TRBV9 to TRBJ2-5; no clear D gene. Germline assignment: CDR1 SGDLS and CDR2 YYNGEE. V gave up 0 bases and J gave up 2 bases, with 11 bases separating them. The CDR3 length is 15 residues.

This clonotype was observed a handful of times. This sequence joins TRBV20-1 and TRBJ2-5; 9 nucleotides line up with TRBD2. The J segment lost 2 bases and the V segment lost 0 bases, leaving 4 bases of the junction unmatched. The germline V gene has CDR1 DFQATT and CDR2 SNEGSKA (reference sequence). This CDR3 comprises 15 residues. The CDR3 DNA reads as TGCAGTGCTAGAGATGCTAGCGGGGTACAAGAGACCCAGTACTTC. This translates into CSARDASGVQETQYF.

The chain combines TRBV7-7 with TRBJ2-1; 14 bases match TRBD2. The junction had 5 bases not matched to a gene; V was cut back by 5 bases and J by 8 bases. The CDR3 consists of 15 residues. CDR1 is SSHAT, CDR2 FNYEAQ, per germline (reference sequence). The CDR3 protein is CASSMGLAGVDEQFF. The CDR3 DNA reads as TGTGCCAGCAGCATGGGACTAGCGGGAGTGGATGAGCAGTTCTTC.

The table lists this clonotype with a few counts. The chain employs TRBV3-1 and TRBJ2-7; TRBD2 aligns across 7 bases. V lost 4 bases and J lost 0; bases outside the gene matches: 9. Germline values: CDR1 LGHDT, CDR2 YNNKEL (reference sequence). This CDR3 comprises 16 residues. CDR3 region: CASSLSSGSYSYEQYF. CDR3 sequence (DNA): TGTGCCAGCAGCCTATCTAGCGGCTCCTACTCCTACGAGCAGTACTTC.

The chain joins TRBV4-3 to TRBJ1-1, with a weak D call TRBD1 (5 bases). The CDR3 totals 16 residues. Germline CDR1 is LGHNA and CDR2 is YSLEER. V lost 0 bases to trimming and J lost 1 base, with 12 bases between them. CDR3 amino acids: CASSQDLGASNTEAFF. Here the CDR3 DNA reads TGCGCCAGCAGCCAAGATCTAGGGGCCTCGAACACTGAAGCTTTCTTT.

This clonotype has only a few counts. Here the CDR3 DNA reads TGTGCCAGCAGTTTAGCTAGGGGGGCGGGCTACGAGCAGTACTTC. Amino acids: CASSLARGAGYEQYF. The chain is built from TRBV12-3 or TRBV12-4 and TRBJ2-7; D might be TRBD1 or TRBD2, each matching 6 bases. CDR3 length: 15 residues. Between the trimmed V and J ends, which lost 0 bases and 3 bases, there was a span of 12 bases.

The J gene is TRBJ1-2, the V gene TRBV12-3 or TRBV12-4; D might be TRBD1 (5 bases). The CDR3 length is 12 residues. V was cut by 7 bases and J by 10 bases, with 16 bases left in between. The CDR3 nucleotides read TGTGCCAGCACCATAGTCAGGGCTTCCTACACCTTC. Protein product: CASTIVRASYTF.

This clonotype was detected only a few times. The chain couples TRBV6-1 to TRBJ1-3; possible D gene TRBD1, 5 bases. CDR1 is MNHNS and CDR2 is SASEGT in the germline V gene. Trimming left V 7 bases short and J 0 bases short, with 16 bases between. The CDR3 contains 16 residues. CDR3 sequence: CASTHLSGGSGNTIYF. CDR3 nucleotide sequence: TGTGCCAGCACCCACCTATCCGGGGGCTCTGGAAACACCATATATTTT.

Note on this clonotype: It is unclear where the CDR3 begins or ends on the DNA, so no DNA is shown, and the CDR3 is as TCRdb lists it. This chain connects TRBV7-2 to TRBJ2-5; the table's D call of TRBD1 was not tested on the DNA. The CDR3 sequence runs 15 residues, both termini included. Per germline, CDR1 SGHTA and CDR2 FQGNSA. CDR3 region: CASSPRLGRGLSLDF.

The J gene is TRBJ2-1, the V gene TRBV5-1, with D possibly TRBD1 on 5 matching bases. This CDR3 has 14 residues. V lost 4 bases to trimming and J lost 7 bases, with 15 bases between them. CDR1 and CDR2 (germline): SGHRS, YFSETQ. The CDR3 loop is CASSNGARANEQFF. The CDR3 DNA sequence: TGCGCCAGCAGCAATGGGGCCAGGGCGAATGAGCAGTTCTTC.

This clonotype was detected only a few times. This chain joins TRBV20-1 and TRBJ2-1; TRBD2 matches at 11 bases. Trimming took 6 bases from V and 6 from J; bases not matched to a gene: 7. The V gene's germline CDR1 is DFQATT and CDR2 SNEGSKA (reference sequence). This CDR3 is 14 amino acids long. The CDR3 region has the DNA TGCAGTGCCTTAACTAGCGGGAGAGGCAATGAGCAGTTCTTC. Translation gives CSALTSGRGNEQFF.

CDR3 in amino acids: CAWSVGRVEQYF. The CDR3 DNA follows: TGTGCCTGGAGTGTAGGCCGGGTCGAGCAGTACTTC. The rearrangement joins TRBV30 to TRBJ2-7; D unclear. The length of the CDR3 is 12 residues. Looked up from germline, CDR1 is GTSNPN and CDR2 is SVGIG (reference sequence). V shed 0 bases and J shed 6 bases, with 9 bases lying between them.

The table lists this clonotype with a few counts. The rearrangement uses TRBV5-5 and TRBJ2-7; 9 nucleotides match TRBD2. The CDR3 runs to 16 residues. Germline V lookup: CDR1 SGHKS, CDR2 YYEKEE (reference sequence). Germline trimming cut 5 bases from V and 4 bases from J; bases unmatched to any gene: 13. CDR3 sequence reads: CASRAPTSGSAYEQYF. As DNA, the CDR3 is TGTGCCAGCAGGGCACCAACTAGCGGGTCGGCTTACGAGCAGTACTTC.

This clonotype has only a few counts. The chain combines TRBV3-1 with TRBJ1-1; D gene unclear. Germline lookup yields CDR1 LGHDT and CDR2 YNNKEL (reference sequence). The CDR3 runs to 17 residues. V shed 4 bases and J shed 0 bases, with 18 bases lying between them. The CDR3 DNA is TGTGCCAGCAGCCCTCCCCTCTGGACGAAAATGAACACTGAAGCTTTCTTT. Protein product: CASSPPLWTKMNTEAFF.